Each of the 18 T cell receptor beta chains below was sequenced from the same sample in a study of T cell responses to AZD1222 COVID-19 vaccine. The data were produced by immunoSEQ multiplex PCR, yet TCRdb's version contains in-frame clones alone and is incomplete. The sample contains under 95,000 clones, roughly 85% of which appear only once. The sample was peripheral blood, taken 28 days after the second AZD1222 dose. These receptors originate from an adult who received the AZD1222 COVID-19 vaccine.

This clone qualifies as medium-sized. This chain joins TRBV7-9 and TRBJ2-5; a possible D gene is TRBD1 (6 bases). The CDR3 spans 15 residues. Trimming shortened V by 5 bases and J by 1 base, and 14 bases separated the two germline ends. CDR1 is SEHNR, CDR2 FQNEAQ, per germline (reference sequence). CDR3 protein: CASSPTGQSQETQYF. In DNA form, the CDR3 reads TGTGCCAGCAGCCCCACCGGACAGTCCCAAGAGACCCAGTACTTC.

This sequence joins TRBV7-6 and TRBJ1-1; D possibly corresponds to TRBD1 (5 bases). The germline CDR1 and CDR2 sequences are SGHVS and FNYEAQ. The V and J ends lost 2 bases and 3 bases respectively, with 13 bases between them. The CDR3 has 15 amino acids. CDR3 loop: CASSLLLGGDTEAFF. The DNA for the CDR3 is TGTGCCAGCAGCTTACTTTTGGGGGGGGACACTGAAGCTTTCTTT.

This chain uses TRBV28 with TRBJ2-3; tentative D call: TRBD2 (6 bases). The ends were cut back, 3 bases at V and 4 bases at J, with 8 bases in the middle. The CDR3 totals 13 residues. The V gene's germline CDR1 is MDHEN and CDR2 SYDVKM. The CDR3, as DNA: TGTGCCAGCAGTTTCGGGGGTCCAGATACGCAGTATTTT. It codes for CASSFGGPDTQYF.

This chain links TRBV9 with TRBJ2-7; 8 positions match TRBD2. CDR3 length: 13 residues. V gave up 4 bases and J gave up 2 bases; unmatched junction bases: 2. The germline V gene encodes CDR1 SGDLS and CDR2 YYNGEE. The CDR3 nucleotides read TGTGCCAGCAGCTCCGGGGGGGCCTACGAGCAGTACTTC. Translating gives CASSSGGAYEQYF. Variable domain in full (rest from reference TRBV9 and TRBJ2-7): DSGVTQTPKHLITATGQRVTLRCSPRSGDLSVYWYQQSLDQGLQFLIQYYNGEERAKGNILERFSAQQFPDLHSELNLSSLELGDSALYFCASSSGGAYEQYFGPGTRLTVT.

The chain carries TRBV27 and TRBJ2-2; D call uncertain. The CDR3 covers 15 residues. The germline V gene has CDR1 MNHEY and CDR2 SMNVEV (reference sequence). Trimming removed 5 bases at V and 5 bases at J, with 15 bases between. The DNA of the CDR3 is TGTGCCAGCAGTGCCGGAGCGAAAGGGACCGGGGAGCTGTTTTTT. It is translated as CASSAGAKGTGELFF.

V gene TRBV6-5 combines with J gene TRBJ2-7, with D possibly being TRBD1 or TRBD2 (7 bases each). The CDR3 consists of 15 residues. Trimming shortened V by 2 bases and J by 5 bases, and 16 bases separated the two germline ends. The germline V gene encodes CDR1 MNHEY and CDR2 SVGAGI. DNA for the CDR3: TGTGCCAGCAGTTACCAGGGGGGGGGCAATAACGAGCAGTACTTC. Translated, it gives CASSYQGGGNNEQYF.

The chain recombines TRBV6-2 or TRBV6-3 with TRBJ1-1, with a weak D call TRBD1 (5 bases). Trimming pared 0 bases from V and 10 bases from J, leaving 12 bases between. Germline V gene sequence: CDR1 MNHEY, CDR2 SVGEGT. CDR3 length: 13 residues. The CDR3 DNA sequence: TGTGCCAGCAGTTACTCGATTCGGGACCCAGCTTTCTTT. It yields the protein CASSYSIRDPAFF.

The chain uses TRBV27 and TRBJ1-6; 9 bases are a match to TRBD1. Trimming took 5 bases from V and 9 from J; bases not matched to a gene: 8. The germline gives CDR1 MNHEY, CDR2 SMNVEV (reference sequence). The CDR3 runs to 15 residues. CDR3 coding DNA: TGTGCCAGCAGTGCCCGGGACAGGGTTAGTTCACCCCTCCACTTT. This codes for CASSARDRVSSPLHF.

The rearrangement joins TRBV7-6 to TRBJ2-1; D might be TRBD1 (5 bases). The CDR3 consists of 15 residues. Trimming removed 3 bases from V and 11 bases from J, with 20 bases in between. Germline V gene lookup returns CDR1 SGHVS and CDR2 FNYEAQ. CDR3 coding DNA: TGTGCCAGCAGCTTCGGCGGTCCAGGGCCGACAAAGCAGTTCTTC. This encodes CASSFGGPGPTKQFF.

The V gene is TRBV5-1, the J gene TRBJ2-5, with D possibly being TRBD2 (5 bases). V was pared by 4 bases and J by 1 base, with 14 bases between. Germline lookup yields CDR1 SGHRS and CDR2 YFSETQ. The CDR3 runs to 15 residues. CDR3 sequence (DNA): TGCGCCAGCAGCAGACTACAGAGTTCCCAAGAGACCCAGTACTTC. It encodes CASSRLQSSQETQYF.

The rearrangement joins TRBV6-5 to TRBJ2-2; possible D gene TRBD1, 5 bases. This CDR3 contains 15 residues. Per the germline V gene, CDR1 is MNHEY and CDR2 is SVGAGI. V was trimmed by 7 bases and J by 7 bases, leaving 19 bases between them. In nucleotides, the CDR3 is TGTGCCAGCAATGCCCCGACAGTAGCTTACGGGGAGCTGTTTTTT. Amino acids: CASNAPTVAYGELFF.

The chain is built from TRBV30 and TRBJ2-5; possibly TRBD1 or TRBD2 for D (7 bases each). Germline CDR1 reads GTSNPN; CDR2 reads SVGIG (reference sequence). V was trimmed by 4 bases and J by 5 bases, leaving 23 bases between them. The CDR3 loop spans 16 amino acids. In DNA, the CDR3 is TGTGCCTGGAAAGGGGGCGGGGGCCTCACCCTGGAGACCCAGTACTTC. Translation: CAWKGGGGLTLETQYF.

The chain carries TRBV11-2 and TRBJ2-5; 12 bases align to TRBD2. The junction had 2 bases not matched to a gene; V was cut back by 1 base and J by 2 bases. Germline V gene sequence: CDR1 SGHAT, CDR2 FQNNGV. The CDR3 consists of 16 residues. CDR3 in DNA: TGTGCCAGCAGCTTAGGGACTAGCGGGGATCAAGAGACCCAGTACTTC. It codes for CASSLGTSGDQETQYF.

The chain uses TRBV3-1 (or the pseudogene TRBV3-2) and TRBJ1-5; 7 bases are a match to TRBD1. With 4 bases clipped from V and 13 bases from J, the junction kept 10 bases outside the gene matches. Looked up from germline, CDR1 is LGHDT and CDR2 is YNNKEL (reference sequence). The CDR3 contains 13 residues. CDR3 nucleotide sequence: TGTGCCAGCAGCCTACTCGGACAGGCCTCACAGCATTTT. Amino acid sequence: CASSLLGQASQHF.

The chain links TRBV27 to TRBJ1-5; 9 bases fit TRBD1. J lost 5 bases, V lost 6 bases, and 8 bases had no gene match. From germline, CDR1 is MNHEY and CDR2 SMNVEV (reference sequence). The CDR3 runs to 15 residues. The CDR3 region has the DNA TGTGCCAGCAGCCCACTTAACAGGGGGCATCAGCCCCAGCATTTT. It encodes CASSPLNRGHQPQHF.

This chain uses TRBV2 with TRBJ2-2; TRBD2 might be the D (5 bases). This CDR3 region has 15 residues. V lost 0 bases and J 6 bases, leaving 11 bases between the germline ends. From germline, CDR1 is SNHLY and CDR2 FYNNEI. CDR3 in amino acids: CASSEALRGSGELFF. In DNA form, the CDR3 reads TGTGCCAGCAGTGAAGCGCTCCGCGGGTCCGGGGAGCTGTTTTTT.

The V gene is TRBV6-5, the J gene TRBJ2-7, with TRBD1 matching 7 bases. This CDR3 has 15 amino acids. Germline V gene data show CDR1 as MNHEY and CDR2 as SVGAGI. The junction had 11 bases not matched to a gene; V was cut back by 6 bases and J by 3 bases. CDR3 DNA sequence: TGTGCCAGCAGCTCCTCCACAGGGGTGGGCTACGAGCAGTACTTC. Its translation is CASSSSTGVGYEQYF.

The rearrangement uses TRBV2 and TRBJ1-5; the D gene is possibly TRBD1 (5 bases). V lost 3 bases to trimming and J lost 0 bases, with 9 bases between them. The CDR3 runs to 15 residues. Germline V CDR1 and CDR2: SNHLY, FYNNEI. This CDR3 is CASSEGTNSNQPQHF. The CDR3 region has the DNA TGTGCCAGCAGTGAGGGGACCAATAGCAATCAGCCCCAGCATTTT.